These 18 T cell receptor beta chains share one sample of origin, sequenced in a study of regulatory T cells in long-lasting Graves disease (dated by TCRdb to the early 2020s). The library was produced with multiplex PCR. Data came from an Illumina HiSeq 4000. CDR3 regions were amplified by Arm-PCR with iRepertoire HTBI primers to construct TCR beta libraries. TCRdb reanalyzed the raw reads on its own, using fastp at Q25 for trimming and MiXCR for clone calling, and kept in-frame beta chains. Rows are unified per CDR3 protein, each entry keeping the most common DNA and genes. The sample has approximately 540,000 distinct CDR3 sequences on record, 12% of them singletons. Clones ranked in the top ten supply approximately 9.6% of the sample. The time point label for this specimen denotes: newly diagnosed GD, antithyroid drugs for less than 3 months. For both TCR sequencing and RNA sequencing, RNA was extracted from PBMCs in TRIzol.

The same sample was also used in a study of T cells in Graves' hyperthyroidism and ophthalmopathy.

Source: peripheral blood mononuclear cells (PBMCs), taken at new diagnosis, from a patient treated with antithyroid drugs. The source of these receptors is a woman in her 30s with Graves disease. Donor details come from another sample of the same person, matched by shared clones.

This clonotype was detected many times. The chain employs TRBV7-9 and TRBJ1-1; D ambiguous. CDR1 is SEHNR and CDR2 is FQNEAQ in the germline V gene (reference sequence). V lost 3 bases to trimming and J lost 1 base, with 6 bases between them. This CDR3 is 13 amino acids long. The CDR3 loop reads CASSFAQNTEAFF. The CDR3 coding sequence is TGTGCCAGCAGCTTCGCCCAGAACACTGAAGCTTTCTTT.

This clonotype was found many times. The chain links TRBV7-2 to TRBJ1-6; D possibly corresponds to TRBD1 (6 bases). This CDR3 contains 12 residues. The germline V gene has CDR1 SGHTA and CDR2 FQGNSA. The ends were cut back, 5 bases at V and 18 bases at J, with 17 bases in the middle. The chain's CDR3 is CASSRDGGAPHF. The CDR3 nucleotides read TGTGCCAGCAGCCGAGATGGGGGCGCACCCCACTTT.

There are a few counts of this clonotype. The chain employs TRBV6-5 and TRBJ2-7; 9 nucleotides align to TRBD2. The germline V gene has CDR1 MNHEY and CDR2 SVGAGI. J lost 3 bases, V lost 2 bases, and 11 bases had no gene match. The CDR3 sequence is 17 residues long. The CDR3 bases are TGTGCCAGCAGTTACCGACGGCTAGCGGGACAGAGCTACGAGCAGTACTTC. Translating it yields CASSYRRLAGQSYEQYF.

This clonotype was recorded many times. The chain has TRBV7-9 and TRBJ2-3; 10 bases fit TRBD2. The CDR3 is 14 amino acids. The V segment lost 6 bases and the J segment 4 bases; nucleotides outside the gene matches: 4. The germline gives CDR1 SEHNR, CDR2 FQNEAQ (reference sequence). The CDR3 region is CASSPSGRADTQYF. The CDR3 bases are TGTGCCAGCAGTCCGAGCGGGAGGGCAGATACGCAGTATTTT. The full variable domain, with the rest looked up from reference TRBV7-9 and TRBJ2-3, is DTGVSQNPRHKITKRGQNVTFRCDPISEHNRLYWYRQTLGQGPEFLTYFQNEAQLEKSRLLSDRFSAERPKGSFSTLEIQRTEQGDSAMYLCASSPSGRADTQYFGPGTRLTVL.

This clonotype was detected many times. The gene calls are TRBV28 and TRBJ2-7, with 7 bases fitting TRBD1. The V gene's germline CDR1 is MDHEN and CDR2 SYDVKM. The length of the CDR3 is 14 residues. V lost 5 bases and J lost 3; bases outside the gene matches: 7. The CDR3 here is CASSPGTELYEQYF. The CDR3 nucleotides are TGTGCCAGCAGTCCCGGGACAGAACTCTACGAGCAGTACTTC.

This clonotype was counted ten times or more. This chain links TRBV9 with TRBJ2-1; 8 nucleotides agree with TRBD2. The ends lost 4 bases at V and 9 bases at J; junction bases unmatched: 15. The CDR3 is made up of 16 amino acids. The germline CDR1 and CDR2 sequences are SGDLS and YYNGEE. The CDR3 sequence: CASSSRLAGAYGEQFF. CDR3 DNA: TGTGCCAGCAGCTCCCGCCTAGCGGGTGCCTACGGTGAGCAGTTCTTC.

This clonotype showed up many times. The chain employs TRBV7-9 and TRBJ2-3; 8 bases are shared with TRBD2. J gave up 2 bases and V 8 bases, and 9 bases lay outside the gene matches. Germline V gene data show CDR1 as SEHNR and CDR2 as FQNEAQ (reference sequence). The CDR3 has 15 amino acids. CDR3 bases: TGTGCCAGCGGGACCGGGAGGGCCTTCACAGATACGCAGTATTTT. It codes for CASGTGRAFTDTQYF.

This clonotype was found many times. The CDR3 sequence: CSAKKTSGTSGDTQYF. CDR3 bases: TGCAGTGCTAAAAAGACTAGCGGGACGTCAGGAGATACGCAGTATTTT. This rearrangement joins TRBV20-1 to TRBJ2-3; TRBD2 aligns across 11 bases. This CDR3 has 16 amino acids. Germline V gives CDR1 DFQATT, CDR2 SNEGSKA (reference sequence). J gave up 5 bases and V 4 bases, and 11 bases lay outside the gene matches.

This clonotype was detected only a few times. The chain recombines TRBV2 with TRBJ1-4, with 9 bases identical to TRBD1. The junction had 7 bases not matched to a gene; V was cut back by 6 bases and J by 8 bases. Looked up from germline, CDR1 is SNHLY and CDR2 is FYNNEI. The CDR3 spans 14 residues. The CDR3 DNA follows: TGTGCCAGCAGGGACAGGGGAATTCGGGAAAAACTGTTTTTT. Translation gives CASRDRGIREKLFF. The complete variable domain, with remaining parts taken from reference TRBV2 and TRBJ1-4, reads EPEVTQTPSHQVTQMGQEVILRCVPISNHLYFYWYRQILGQKVEFLVSFYNNEISEKSEIFDDQFSVERPDGSNFTLKIRSTKLEDSAMYFCASRDRGIREKLFFGSGTQLSVL.

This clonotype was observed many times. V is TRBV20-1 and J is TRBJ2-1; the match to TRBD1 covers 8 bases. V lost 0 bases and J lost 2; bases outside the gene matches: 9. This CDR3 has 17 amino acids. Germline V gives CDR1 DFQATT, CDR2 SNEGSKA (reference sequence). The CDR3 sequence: CSARDPNLQGAYNEQFF. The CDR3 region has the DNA TGCAGTGCTAGAGATCCCAACCTACAGGGGGCCTACAATGAGCAGTTCTTC.

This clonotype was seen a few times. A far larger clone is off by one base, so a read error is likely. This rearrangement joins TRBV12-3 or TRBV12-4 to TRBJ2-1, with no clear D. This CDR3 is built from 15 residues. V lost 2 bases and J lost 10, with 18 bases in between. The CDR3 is CASSLTGRPPYEQFF. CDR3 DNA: TGTGCCAGCAGTTTAACCGGCAGGCCTCCGTACGAGCAGTTCTTC.

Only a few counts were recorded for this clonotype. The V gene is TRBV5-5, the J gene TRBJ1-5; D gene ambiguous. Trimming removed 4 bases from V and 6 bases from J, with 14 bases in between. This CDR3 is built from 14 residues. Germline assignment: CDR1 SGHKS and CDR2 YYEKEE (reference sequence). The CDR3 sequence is CASSHQDGGQPQHF. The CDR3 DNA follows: TGTGCCAGCAGCCACCAGGACGGAGGTCAGCCCCAGCATTTT. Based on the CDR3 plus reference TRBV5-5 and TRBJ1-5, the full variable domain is DAGVTQSPTHLIKTRGQQVTLRCSPISGHKSVSWYQQVLGQGPQFIFQYYEKEERGRGNFPDRFSARQFPNYSSELNVNALLLGDSALYLCASSHQDGGQPQHFGDGTRLSIL.

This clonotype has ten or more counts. CDR3 region: CASSVGGDAYEQYF. The CDR3 nucleotides are TGTGCCAGCAGCGTCGGGGGAGACGCCTACGAGCAGTACTTC. V is TRBV9 and J is TRBJ2-7, with a weak D call TRBD2 (6 bases). Germline V lookup: CDR1 SGDLS, CDR2 YYNGEE. V was pared by 2 bases and J by 2 bases, with 11 bases between. The CDR3 has 14 amino acids.

As DNA, the CDR3 is TGCAGTGCTAGGTGGGGGGGAGTTAATTCACCCCTCCACTTT. It codes for CSARWGGVNSPLHF. The chain is built from TRBV20-1 and TRBJ1-6, with D possibly TRBD1 on 5 matching bases. The CDR3 sequence is 14 residues long. From germline, CDR1 is DFQATT and CDR2 SNEGSKA (reference sequence). The V end lost 3 bases, the J end lost 6 bases, and 12 bases lay between the germline ends.

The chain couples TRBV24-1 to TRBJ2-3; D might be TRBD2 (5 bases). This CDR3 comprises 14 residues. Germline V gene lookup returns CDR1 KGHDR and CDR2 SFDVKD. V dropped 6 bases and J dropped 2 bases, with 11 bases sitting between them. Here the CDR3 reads CATSSGLFTDTQYF. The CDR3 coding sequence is TGTGCCACCAGTTCCGGACTTTTCACAGATACGCAGTATTTT.

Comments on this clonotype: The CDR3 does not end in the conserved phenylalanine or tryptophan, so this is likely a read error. Here the CDR3 DNA reads TGCGCCAGCAGCTCACAGGGGCAAGAGACCCAGTACCTC. Amino acid sequence: CASSSQGQETQYL. This rearrangement joins TRBV5-1 to TRBJ2-5; 7 bases are shared with TRBD1. From germline, CDR1 is SGHRS and CDR2 YFSETQ. V was clipped by 3 bases and J by 2 bases; unmatched bases: 1. This CDR3 has 13 amino acids.

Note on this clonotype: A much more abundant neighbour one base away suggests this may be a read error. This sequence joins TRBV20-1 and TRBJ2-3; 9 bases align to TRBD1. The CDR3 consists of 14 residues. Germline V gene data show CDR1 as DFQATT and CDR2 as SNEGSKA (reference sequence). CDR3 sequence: CRANDRGNTDTQYF. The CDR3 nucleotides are TGCAGAGCCAACGACAGGGGGAACACAGATACGCAGTATTTT.

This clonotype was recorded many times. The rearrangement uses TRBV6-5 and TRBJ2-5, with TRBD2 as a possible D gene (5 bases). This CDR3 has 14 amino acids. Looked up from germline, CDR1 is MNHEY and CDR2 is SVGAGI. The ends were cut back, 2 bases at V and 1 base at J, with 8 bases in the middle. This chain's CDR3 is CASSYPRVQETQYF. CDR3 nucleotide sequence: TGTGCCAGCAGTTACCCGAGGGTCCAAGAGACCCAGTACTTC.